This T cell receptor beta chain is from a study of blood T cell repertoires in COVID-19. The wider study: Sites in the United States, Italy and Spain provided acute and convalescent COVID-19 samples. The analysed material was cDNA or gDNA that came from T cells, B-cell-depleted T cells, or PBMCs.

Germline values: CDR1 SNHLY, CDR2 FYNNEI. Unmatched junction bases numbered 1, after V lost 2 bases and J lost 5 bases. The CDR3 covers 15 residues. In the study's own analysis: The assay estimated nucleated cells by amplifying reference gene primers. Generated by immunoSEQ multiplex PCR, the TCRdb table keeps only in-frame clones and is missing some. That table supplies the V and J calls and clone size; D and trimming were determined from the DNA. Found here are tens of thousands of clones, around nine tenths of them singletons; the top ten hold 5.8%. The chain joins TRBV2 to TRBJ2-2; 11 bases match TRBD2. The clonotype originates from a man aged 50 to 60 with active COVID-19. The sample comprised peripheral blood. The CDR3 loop is CASSERLAGTGELFF. As DNA, the CDR3 is TGTGCCAGCAGTGAAAGACTAGCGGGGACCGGGGAGCTGTTTTTT.